This T cell receptor beta chain was recovered during a study of blood T cell repertoires in COVID-19 (dated by TCRdb to 2018 to 2021). About the study as a whole: The collaborator samples originated in the United States, Italy and Spain and spanned the acute and convalescent phases of COVID-19. The material from the prospective study consisted of cDNA or gDNA derived from T cells, B-cell-depleted T cells, or PBMCs. The dataset comprised deeply sampled blood TCRbeta repertoires from subjects exposed to, actively infected with, or recovered from COVID-19. A freely available public database, intended as a resource for researchers studying the immune response to SARS-CoV-2, is where the repertoires were released. Samples came from the ongoing ImmuneRACE study (first 160 participants) plus 1,254 subjects from 6 global collaborators. Nearly every sample came with metadata listing a de-identified subject ID, COVID-19 status, age in years and sex. Where available, HLA class I and class II types were obtained from metadata supplied by the sample provider rather than from assay-based typing.

The immunoSEQ Assay, a bias-controlled multiplex PCR, was used to amplify TCRbeta CDR3 regions from genomic DNA. The study's processing was this. Within the assay, amplification of reference gene primers was used to estimate how many nucleated cells each sample contained. To quantify the absolute abundance of each unique TCRbeta CDR3 rearrangement, sequence reads were collapsed and filtered. Productive Simpson clonality was computed per sample as the square root of Simpson's diversity index over productive rearrangements. TCRdb retrieved this table from immuneACCESS and kept in-frame rearrangements only. Not all clones are present; in checked studies, unresolved V genes account for under half, and no reason is known for the remainder. The D gene and trimming were derived from the DNA, and the V and J assignments and clone size from that table. Present in this sample are roughly 260,000 clones, 87% of which were seen just once. 2.2% of the sample is in the top ten clones.

A second Seattle source provided samples from volunteer blood donors who had recovered from COVID-19. The collaborating institutions used their own protocols to collect whole blood in K2EDTA tubes. For TCRbeta analysis, collaborator samples were shipped as frozen whole blood, as isolated PBMCs, or as DNA extracted from either sample type. The paper as a whole reports these results and caveats: Clinical and demographic metadata were provided uncurated, with the amount varying by source and participant.

V loses 2 bases at its end and J loses 1 base; junction bases beyond the gene matches: 9. The germline V gene supplies CDR1 SGHTA and CDR2 FQGNSA. Including the terminal cysteine and phenylalanine, the CDR3 comprises 17 residues. The entry retains the CDR3 DNA only, 51 bases that are in frame from base 1. In the case of this clone: Its antigen is unknown. Base qualities are missing; no much larger clone stands one base away.

The receptor was derived from a woman aged 50 to 65 who had recovered from COVID-19. The chain employs TRBV7-2 and TRBJ2-3; 7 nucleotides in the junction match TRBD2. The material sequenced was peripheral blood. The DNA is as follows: TGTGCCAGCAGCTTACTACTTACTAGCGTTGGCACAGATACGCAGTATTTT. The resulting protein is CASSLLLTSVGTDTQYF. Full variable domain (CDR3 extended with the reference TRBV7-2 and TRBJ2-3 proteins): GAGVSQSPSNKVTEKGKDVELRCDPISGHTALYWYRQSLGQGLEFLIYFQGNSAPDKSGLPSDRFSAERTGGSVSTLTIQRTQQEDSAVYLCASSLLLTSVGTDTQYFGPGTRLTVL.